Reported below is one T cell receptor (beta chain). The antigen remains undetermined. Germline CDR1 SGHDT, CDR2 YYEEEE. The CDR3 runs to 15 residues. The V and J ends lost 5 bases and 1 base respectively, with 15 bases between them. The repertoire was sequenced with immunoSEQ multiplex PCR; TCRdb's copy has only in-frame clones and lacks some. The sample comprises 83,000 or so clones, more than 70% of which are singletons, and about 8.7% rests with the top ten. The data are from a study of T cell responses to AZD1222 COVID-19 vaccine. Regarding the study as a whole: Baseline serostatus was positive in only a handful of AZD1222 recipients. Donors in the cohort were predominantly white British and more often female, and clonal diversity was possibly underestimated. CD4 TCRs associated with vaccination spanned spike, dominating at 160-218 and 743-854.

This receptor was obtained from an adult in good health. The chain is built from TRBV5-6 and TRBJ1-2; D is perhaps TRBD1 (5 bases). This specimen consisted of peripheral blood, obtained on day 0 of AZD1222 vaccination. The CDR3: CASSLDRKVNYGYTF. The DNA of the CDR3 is TGTGCCAGCAGTCTAGACAGAAAAGTTAACTATGGCTACACCTTC.